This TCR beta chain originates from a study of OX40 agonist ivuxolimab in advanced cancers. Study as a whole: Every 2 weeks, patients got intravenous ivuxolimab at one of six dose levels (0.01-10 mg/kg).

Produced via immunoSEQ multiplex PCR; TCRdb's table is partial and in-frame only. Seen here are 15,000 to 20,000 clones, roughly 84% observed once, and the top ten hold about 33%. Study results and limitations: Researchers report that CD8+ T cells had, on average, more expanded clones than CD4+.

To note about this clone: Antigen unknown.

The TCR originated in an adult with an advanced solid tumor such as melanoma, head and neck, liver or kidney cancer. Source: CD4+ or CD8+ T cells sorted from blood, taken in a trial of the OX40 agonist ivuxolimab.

CDR3 region: CASSLTGNSYEQYF. For the CDR3, the DNA is TGTGCCAGCAGTTTGACAGGGAACTCCTACGAGCAGTACTTC. V gene TRBV6-5 combines with J gene TRBJ2-7; 7 bases match TRBD1. This CDR3 contains 14 residues. Germline V gene lookup returns CDR1 MNHEY and CDR2 SVGAGI. V lost 4 bases, J lost 0 bases, and 3 bases stayed unmatched.